Listed here are 21 T cell receptor beta chains from one sample, sequenced in a study of blood T cell repertoires in COVID-19. Here immunoSEQ multiplex PCR was the method, and the copy in TCRdb shows in-frame clones only, minus some. The profile shows 180,000 or so clones, approximately 80% of them singletons. Material: PBMCs or T cells enriched from blood (not recorded which). The receptors derive from a man aged 50-59 years who had recovered from COVID-19.

The chain recombines TRBV11-3 with TRBJ2-2; TRBD1 is a possible D gene (6 bases). Between the trimmed V and J ends, which lost 2 bases and 5 bases, there was a span of 15 bases. The CDR3 spans 16 residues. The germline gives CDR1 SGHNT, CDR2 YENEEA. The CDR3 region has the DNA TGTGCCAGCAGCTTATTCAGGCAGGGGAGTACCGGGGAGCTGTTTTTT. Amino acids: CASSLFRQGSTGELFF.

This chain joins TRBV5-1 and TRBJ2-7, with D maybe TRBD2 (6 bases). V lost 2 bases and J 2 bases, leaving 11 bases between the germline ends. CDR1 SGHRS and CDR2 YFSETQ come from the germline V gene. This CDR3 region has 14 residues. As DNA, the CDR3 is TGCGCCAGCAGCTTTATTGGCGGGACCTACGAGCAGTACTTC. Protein product: CASSFIGGTYEQYF.

The CDR3 DNA follows: TGTGCCAGCAGCGTAGTTGCGGGGGGCGGTGCAGATACGCAGTATTTT. Translating gives CASSVVAGGGADTQYF. This chain uses TRBV9 with TRBJ2-3; 8 bases fit TRBD2. Germline CDR1 and CDR2: SGDLS and YYNGEE. V gave up 0 bases and J gave up 4 bases; unmatched junction bases: 7. CDR3 length: 16 amino acids.

The chain couples TRBV5-4 to TRBJ1-4; 10 bases line up with TRBD1. CDR3 size: 17 residues. J was trimmed by 7 bases and V by 4 bases; bases with no gene match: 13. Germline CDR1 is SGHNT and CDR2 is YYREEE (reference sequence). The CDR3 loop is CASSNTKDRGRGEKLFF. The CDR3, as DNA: TGTGCCAGCAGCAACACAAAAGACAGGGGGCGGGGTGAAAAACTGTTTTTT. The whole variable domain, remainder taken from reference TRBV5-4 and TRBJ1-4, is ETGVTQSPTHLIKTRGQQVTLRCSSQSGHNTVSWYQQALGQGPQFIFQYYREEENGRGNFPPRFSGLQFPNYSSELNVNALELDDSALYLCASSNTKDRGRGEKLFFGSGTQLSVL.

This clone was observed once. The same CDR3 arises from other DNA sequences in this sample as well. The V gene is TRBV5-1, the J gene TRBJ1-5; TRBD1 matches 9 bases. The CDR3 totals 14 residues. V dropped 4 bases and J dropped 5; count of bases not matched to a gene: 4. Germline CDR1 and CDR2: SGHRS and YFSETQ. CDR3 amino acids: CASSTTGGDQPQHF. The CDR3 coding sequence is TGCGCCAGCAGCACAACAGGGGGCGATCAGCCCCAGCATTTT. The full variable domain, rest sourced from reference TRBV5-1 and TRBJ1-5, is KAGVTQTPRYLIKTRGQQVTLSCSPISGHRSVSWYQQTPGQGLQFLFEYFSETQRNKGNFPGRFSGRQFSNSRSEMNVSTLELGDSALYLCASSTTGGDQPQHFGDGTRLSIL.

The chain recombines TRBV5-1 with TRBJ2-3; no reliable D call. This CDR3 is 14 amino acids long. Looked up from germline, CDR1 is SGHRS and CDR2 is YFSETQ. V lost 2 bases, J lost 0 bases, and 7 bases lay in between. This chain's CDR3 is CASSFKSSTDTQYF. DNA for the CDR3: TGCGCCAGCAGCTTTAAATCTAGCACAGATACGCAGTATTTT.

The chain is built from TRBV5-4 and TRBJ1-2, with 12 bases fitting TRBD1. CDR3 length: 16 residues. The V gene end was trimmed by 4 bases and the J gene end by 8 bases; junction bases not matched to a gene: 12. Looked up from germline, CDR1 is SGHNT and CDR2 is YYREEE (reference sequence). CDR3 protein: CASSPGTGGAGRGYTF. DNA of the CDR3: TGTGCCAGCAGCCCCGGGACAGGGGGCGCCGGGCGCGGCTACACCTTC.

This chain connects TRBV27 to TRBJ1-1; 8 bases match TRBD1. CDR1 is MNHEY and CDR2 is SMNVEV in the germline V gene (reference sequence). The junction had 5 bases not matched to a gene; V was cut back by 2 bases and J by 6 bases. This CDR3 is 14 amino acids long. The chain's CDR3 is CASSLRTGSPEAFF. DNA for the CDR3: TGTGCCAGCAGTTTACGGACAGGGTCCCCTGAAGCTTTCTTT.

V and J are TRBV19 and TRBJ1-5; no reliable D call. The CDR3 covers 16 residues. V shed 1 base and J shed 2 bases, with 12 bases lying between them. Germline CDR1 LNHDA, CDR2 SQIVND (reference sequence). The CDR3 region is CASSIAAGGGNQPQHF. CDR3 DNA: TGTGCCAGTAGTATAGCGGCGGGAGGAGGCAATCAGCCCCAGCATTTT. The full variable domain, in which reference TRBV19 and TRBJ1-5 provide the parts outside the CDR3, is DGGITQSPKYLFRKEGQNVTLSCEQNLNHDAMYWYRQDPGQGLRLIYYSQIVNDFQKGDIAEGYSVSREKKESFPLTVTSAQKNPTAFYLCASSIAAGGGNQPQHFGDGTRLSIL.

The genes are TRBV28 and TRBJ1-2; 7 bases match TRBD1. V was pared by 6 bases and J by 5 bases, with 12 bases of the junction left unmatched. The CDR3 sequence is 15 residues long. Germline V gene sequence: CDR1 MDHEN, CDR2 SYDVKM. The chain's CDR3 is CASRALGGGGYGYTF. The CDR3, as DNA: TGTGCCAGCAGAGCTTTAGGGGGCGGTGGGTATGGCTACACCTTC.

The chain is built from TRBV6-5 and TRBJ1-5; the D is unclear. This CDR3 comprises 14 residues. The V and J ends lost 6 bases and 6 bases respectively, with 15 bases between them. Germline assignment: CDR1 MNHEY and CDR2 SVGAGI. The CDR3 region has the DNA TGTGCCAGCAGGCTCGCAGGATCTGGTCAGCCCCAGCATTTT. The encoded protein is CASRLAGSGQPQHF.

To note about this clone: A clone one base away is much larger, so this may be a read error. This chain links TRBV28 with TRBJ1-5, with D unclear. The ends were cut back, 6 bases at V and 2 bases at J, with 5 bases in the middle. Germline V CDR1 and CDR2: MDHEN, SYDVKM. The CDR3 has 12 amino acids. The chain's CDR3 is CASRAGNQPQHF. In DNA form, the CDR3 reads TGTGCCAGCAGGGCAGGCAATCAGCCCCAGCATTTT.

V gene TRBV7-9 combines with J gene TRBJ1-6, with TRBD1 matching 7 bases. The CDR3 sequence is 15 residues long. Germline trimming cut 5 bases from V and 7 bases from J; bases unmatched to any gene: 8. Germline V gene sequence: CDR1 SEHNR, CDR2 FQNEAQ (reference sequence). CDR3 sequence (DNA): TGTGCCAGCAGCCTAAGGGACAGAATCAATTCACCCCTCCACTTT. Protein product: CASSLRDRINSPLHF. The whole variable domain, remainder taken from reference TRBV7-9 and TRBJ1-6, is DTGVSQNPRHKITKRGQNVTFRCDPISEHNRLYWYRQTLGQGPEFLTYFQNEAQLEKSRLLSDRFSAERPKGSFSTLEIQRTEQGDSAMYLCASSLRDRINSPLHFGNGTRLTVT.

V is TRBV5-1 and J is TRBJ1-1; D gene unclear. CDR1 is SGHRS, CDR2 YFSETQ, per germline. The CDR3 is 18 amino acids. V was shortened by 2 bases and J by 0 bases, with 20 bases between the two germline ends. CDR3 in DNA: TGCGCCAGCAGCTTTAGTAGAGTCCCCCGGAGGGTGAACACTGAAGCTTTCTTT. Amino acids: CASSFSRVPRRVNTEAFF.

A word on this clone: Being one base from a much bigger clone, this may be a read error. This same CDR3 is encoded by further DNA sequences in the sample. The chain combines TRBV7-8 with TRBJ1-1, with D hard to call. The CDR3 is made up of 14 amino acids. The germline V and J ends were trimmed by 2 bases and 1 base, with 8 bases remaining between them. Per the germline V gene, CDR1 is SGHVS and CDR2 is FQNEAQ. The CDR3, as DNA: TGTGCCAGCAGCTTACAGGCGGGGAACACTGAAGCTTTCTTT. Its protein is CASSLQAGNTEAFF.

The V call is TRBV27, the J call TRBJ2-2, with 9 positions matching TRBD1. V dropped 4 bases and J dropped 3; count of bases not matched to a gene: 6. This CDR3 contains 16 residues. Germline assignment: CDR1 MNHEY and CDR2 SMNVEV (reference sequence). CDR3 nucleotide sequence: TGTGCCAGCAGTTGGTCCGGGACAGGGTACACCGGGGAGCTGTTTTTT. Residues: CASSWSGTGYTGELFF.

DNA for the CDR3: TGCAGTGCTAGTGCCGGGACAGGGTATGGCTACACCTTC. Residues: CSASAGTGYGYTF. V and J are TRBV20-1 and TRBJ1-2; TRBD1 agrees at 9 bases. V dropped 3 bases and J dropped 5; count of bases not matched to a gene: 4. The CDR3 has 13 amino acids. CDR1 and CDR2 (germline): DFQATT, SNEGSKA (reference sequence).

This chain links TRBV5-8 with TRBJ2-1, with D possibly TRBD2 on 5 matching bases. The CDR3 extends over 13 amino acids. Trimming removed 2 bases at V and 6 bases at J, with 9 bases between. Germline loops: CDR1 SGHTS, CDR2 YDEGEE. CDR3 nucleotides: TGTGCCAGCAGCTTAAACGAGGGCAATGAGCAGTTCTTC. Amino acids: CASSLNEGNEQFF.

The V and J genes are TRBV10-2 and TRBJ2-1, with 7 bases identical to TRBD2. This CDR3 spans 12 amino acids. Germline lookup yields CDR1 WSHSY and CDR2 SAAADI. Losses at the gene ends were 5 bases for V and 10 bases for J; bases not matched to a gene: 5. CDR3 loop: CASSSGVVEQFF. CDR3 DNA sequence: TGCGCCAGCAGTAGCGGGGTAGTGGAGCAGTTCTTC.

The chain links TRBV23-1 to TRBJ1-1; possibly TRBD1 for D (5 bases). TRBV23-1 is flagged as an ORF with uncertain function. There are 13 residues in the CDR3. The V gene lost 5 bases and the J gene lost 9 bases, with 16 bases spanning the gap. In DNA, the CDR3 is TGCGCCAGCAGTTGCCGGGGGACCGCGAAAGCTTTCTTT. This codes for CASSCRGTAKAFF.

The rearrangement uses TRBV19 and TRBJ1-1; D gene unclear. Trimming pared 6 bases from V and 3 bases from J, leaving 20 bases between. CDR3 length: 16 residues. The germline CDR1 and CDR2 sequences are LNHDA and SQIVND (reference sequence). The CDR3 bases are TGTGCCAGTAGGACTCCGGGAGACTCGAGCCACACTGAAGCTTTCTTT. Translated, it gives CASRTPGDSSHTEAFF. Full variable domain (remainder filled in from reference TRBV19 and TRBJ1-1): DGGITQSPKYLFRKEGQNVTLSCEQNLNHDAMYWYRQDPGQGLRLIYYSQIVNDFQKGDIAEGYSVSREKKESFPLTVTSAQKNPTAFYLCASRTPGDSSHTEAFFGQGTRLTVV.